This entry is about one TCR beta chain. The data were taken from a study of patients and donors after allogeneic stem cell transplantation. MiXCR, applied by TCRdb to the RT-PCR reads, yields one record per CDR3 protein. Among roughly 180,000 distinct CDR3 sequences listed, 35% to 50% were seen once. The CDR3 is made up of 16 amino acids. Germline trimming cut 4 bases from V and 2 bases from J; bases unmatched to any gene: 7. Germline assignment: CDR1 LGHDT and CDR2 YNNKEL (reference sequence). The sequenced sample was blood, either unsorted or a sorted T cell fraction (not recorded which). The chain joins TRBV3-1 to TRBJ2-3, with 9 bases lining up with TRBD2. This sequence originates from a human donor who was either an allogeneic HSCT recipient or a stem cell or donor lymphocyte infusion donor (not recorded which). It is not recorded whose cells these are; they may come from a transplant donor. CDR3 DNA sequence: TGTGCCAGCAGCCCCGAGGCTAGCGGGGTCACAGATACGCAGTATTTT. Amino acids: CASSPEASGVTDTQYF.